This T cell receptor beta chain is from a study of cytomegalovirus exposure and HLA in healthy donors. With 3 bases removed from V and 2 bases from J, the gap between germline ends came to 5 bases. Germline V CDR1 and CDR2: MNHEY, SMNVEV (reference sequence). The CDR3 runs to 14 residues. The PCR was carried out with 60 Vbeta primers and 13 Jbeta primers. Some clones are missing from TCRdb's copy, which holds only in-frame ones; the method was immunoSEQ multiplex PCR. The sample has 90,000 to 100,000 clones, roughly three quarters seen once. Sequences were obtained from PBMCs. The sequence was collected from a woman aged 60-75 years in good health and CMV-seropositive. The rearrangement uses TRBV27 and TRBJ2-6; unclear D gene. The CDR3 nucleotides read TGTGCCAGCAGTTTTTCGGCTGGGGCCAACGTCCTGACTTTC. This sequence encodes CASSFSAGANVLTF.